A single sample is the source of the 9 T cell receptor beta chains below, sequenced in a study of T cells expressing NK-cell markers. Following a re-call of the 5' RACE reads, TCRdb has one entry per CDR3 protein and lacks DNA. The data include some 450,000 distinct CDR3 sequences; the top ten clones carry 6% to 9.5%. Sequenced sample: blood T cells: a sorted CD56 or NKG2C T cell subset, CD4+ or CD8+ T cells, or bulk PBMC T cells (not recorded which). The receptors stem from a woman aged 18-70 years in good health.

This chain joins TRBV15 and TRBJ2-3; the TRBD1 assignment by TCRdb is unverifiable without DNA. The CDR3 extends over 16 amino acids. Germline CDR1 LNHNV, CDR2 YYDKDF (reference sequence). The CDR3 region is CATSSYPGLAPDTQYF.

The V call is TRBV19, the J call TRBJ1-1; the TCRdb call, TRBD1, lacks DNA for checking. The germline V gene has CDR1 LNHDA and CDR2 SQIVND (reference sequence). This CDR3 is 14 amino acids long. The CDR3 region is CARSDRARGLKAFF.

CDR3 sequence reads: CASSFVQGRGEKLFF. This chain joins TRBV7-2 and TRBJ1-4; checking the TCRdb D call of TRBD1 is not possible without DNA. The germline V gene has CDR1 SGHTA and CDR2 FQGNSA. The CDR3 sequence is 15 residues long. Variable domain in full (rest from reference TRBV7-2 and TRBJ1-4): GAGVSQSPSNKVTEKGKDVELRCDPISGHTALYWYRQSLGQGLEFLIYFQGNSAPDKSGLPSDRFSAERTGGSVSTLTIQRTQQEDSAVYLCASSFVQGRGEKLFFGSGTQLSVL.

CDR3 sequence reads: CASSLGGGSHNEQFF. The chain is built from TRBV11-3 and TRBJ2-1; the D call of TRBD1 rests on TCRdb alone, since no DNA is present to check it. The CDR3 runs 15 residues. The germline V gene encodes CDR1 SGHNT and CDR2 YENEEA.

The chain has TRBV5-5 and TRBJ2-5; the D call from TCRdb, TRBD1, cannot be confirmed without DNA. There are 14 residues in the CDR3. Germline CDR1 is SGHKS and CDR2 is YYEKEE (reference sequence). The CDR3: CASSTGQGKETQYF.

The gene calls are TRBV20-1 and TRBJ1-3; without DNA, the TCRdb call of TRBD1 cannot be checked. This CDR3 has 14 residues. Germline V gene lookup returns CDR1 DFQATT and CDR2 SNEGSKA (reference sequence). The CDR3 here is CSAREGTPGNTIYF.

V gene TRBV28 combines with J gene TRBJ2-1; TCRdb names TRBD2, which stays unverified in the absence of DNA. Germline V gene lookup returns CDR1 MDHEN and CDR2 SYDVKM. The CDR3 consists of 18 residues. The CDR3 region is CASSLDVSGTRVGDEQFF. The full variable domain, with the rest looked up from reference TRBV28 and TRBJ2-1, is DVKVTQSSRYLVKRTGEKVFLECVQDMDHENMFWYRQDPGLGLRLIYFSYDVKMKEKGDIPEGYSVSREKKERFSLILESASTNQTSMYLCASSLDVSGTRVGDEQFFGPGTRLTVL.

J is TRBJ1-4 and V is TRBV5-1; the D call of TRBD1 rests on TCRdb alone, since no DNA is present to check it. The CDR3 runs to 15 residues. Germline CDR1 reads SGHRS; CDR2 reads YFSETQ. The CDR3 sequence is CASSLVGGSIEKLFF. Drawing the rest from reference TRBV5-1 and TRBJ1-4, the complete variable domain is KAGVTQTPRYLIKTRGQQVTLSCSPISGHRSVSWYQQTPGQGLQFLFEYFSETQRNKGNFPGRFSGRQFSNSRSEMNVSTLELGDSALYLCASSLVGGSIEKLFFGSGTQLSVL.

The V and J genes are TRBV7-7 and TRBJ1-5; lacking DNA, the TRBD1 call made by TCRdb goes unchecked. In germline, CDR1 is SSHAT, CDR2 FNYEAQ (reference sequence). The CDR3 length is 17 residues. CDR3 residues: CASSSPGRRESNQPQHF.